The 30 T cell receptor beta chains below come from one sample, sequenced in a study of T cell repertoires in cytomegalovirus infection. Each CDR3 protein gets one entry after TCRdb re-called the reads with MiXCR. The profile shows about 740,000 distinct CDR3 sequences, less than 40% of them singletons. The sequenced sample consisted of PBMCs. These receptors all stem from a human donor in good health (CMV status not recorded). Some clones in this sample may be carry-over from other donors' samples.

The chain is built from TRBV5-4 and TRBJ2-5, with D maybe TRBD2 (6 bases). Germline values: CDR1 SGHNT, CDR2 YYREEE (reference sequence). CDR3 length equals 14 residues. Between the trimmed V and J ends, which lost 0 bases and 9 bases, there was a span of 15 bases. The CDR3 sequence: CASSLDPLARAQYF. The CDR3 DNA follows: TGTGCCAGCAGCTTGGACCCACTAGCCCGGGCCCAGTACTTC.

In its sample, this clonotype was seen once. The chain is built from TRBV14 and TRBJ1-1; no clear D gene. The CDR3 has 15 residues. The V and J ends lost 0 bases and 5 bases respectively, with 13 bases between them. Germline-derived CDR1 and CDR2 are SGHDN and FVKESK. The CDR3 is CASSQEWGGETEAFF. CDR3 nucleotide sequence: TGTGCCAGCAGCCAAGAGTGGGGAGGTGAGACTGAAGCTTTCTTT.

Concerning this clonotype itself: One end of the junction is discordant with germline, which a read error may explain. Here the CDR3 DNA reads TGTGCCCGCAGTTACCTAGAAGGGGAGACCCAGTACTTC. It translates to CARSYLEGETQYF. The chain carries TRBV6-2 or TRBV6-3 and TRBJ2-5; D not certain. The CDR3 has 13 residues. CDR1 and CDR2 from the germline V gene are MNHEY and SVGEGT.

The chain joins TRBV6-2 or TRBV6-3 to TRBJ2-1; D assignment may be TRBD1 or TRBD2 (5 bases each). The CDR3 is 15 residues long. Trimming took off 5 bases at V and 0 bases at J, with 11 bases between the two ends. Germline CDR1 MNHEY, CDR2 SVGEGT. This CDR3 is CASSLRDLSYNEQFF. The CDR3 region has the DNA TGTGCCAGCAGTCTTCGGGACCTCTCCTACAATGAGCAGTTCTTC.

With regard to this clonotype: Germline is not matched at one junction end, which may reflect a read error. The rearrangement links TRBV19 to TRBJ2-1; the D is unclear. The CDR3 has 13 residues. Germline assignment: CDR1 LNHDA and CDR2 SQIVND (reference sequence). For the CDR3, the DNA is TGTGCCAGTAGTATTACCCCCAACAATGAGCCGTTCTTC. Its protein product is CASSITPNNEPFF.

V is TRBV20-1 and J is TRBJ2-5; D may be TRBD2 (6 bases). The CDR3 is made up of 14 amino acids. Trimming cost V 7 bases and J 2 bases, with 17 bases left between them. From germline, CDR1 is DFQATT and CDR2 SNEGSKA (reference sequence). CDR3 nucleotides: TGCAGTGTTAACCGGGACTCAGAACAAGAGACCCAGTACTTC. Translation: CSVNRDSEQETQYF.

Notes on this clonotype: This CDR3 fails to terminate in the conserved phenylalanine or tryptophan, so it likely reflects a read error. The DNA is omitted, as the CDR3 cannot be located on it reliably, and the CDR3 follows TCRdb's listing. V usage is TRBV7-8 and J usage is TRBJ2-6. Per the germline V gene, CDR1 is SGHVS and CDR2 is FQNEAQ. Including both end residues, the CDR3 is 18 amino acids long. CDR3 in amino acids: CASSPYGQITSGANVLPL.

The V and J genes are TRBV20-1 and TRBJ1-1, with D possibly TRBD1 on 6 matching bases. The germline CDR1 and CDR2 sequences are DFQATT and SNEGSKA (reference sequence). This CDR3 is 15 amino acids long. V was shortened by 5 bases and J by 3 bases, with 19 bases between the two germline ends. The CDR3 DNA sequence: TGCAGTGCTGGGAGGGGGGGGGTCAGCGACACTGAAGCTTTCTTT. Amino acids: CSAGRGGVSDTEAFF.

The rearrangement joins TRBV28 to TRBJ1-4; tentatively, D is TRBD1 (5 bases). Trimming pared 2 bases from V and 11 bases from J, leaving 27 bases between. The length of the CDR3 is 18 residues. CDR1 is MDHEN, CDR2 SYDVKM, per germline. The CDR3 is CASSLDSFRQGQGGKLFF. CDR3 sequence (DNA): TGTGCCAGCAGTTTAGATTCATTTCGGCAGGGCCAAGGCGGGAAACTGTTTTTT.

The chain uses TRBV28 and TRBJ1-5; 8 nucleotides match TRBD1. This CDR3 is 16 amino acids long. The junction had 7 bases not matched to a gene; V was cut back by 6 bases and J by 0 bases. The germline V gene has CDR1 MDHEN and CDR2 SYDVKM. CDR3 in amino acids: CASSVGQARSNQPQHF. For the CDR3, the DNA is TGTGCCAGCAGCGTGGGACAGGCGCGTAGCAATCAGCCCCAGCATTTT.

This clonotype was seen a single time. The V and J genes are TRBV5-1 and TRBJ2-3; 9 positions agree with TRBD2. Germline V lookup: CDR1 SGHRS, CDR2 YFSETQ. V gave up 3 bases and J gave up 2 bases; unmatched junction bases: 4. The CDR3 spans 15 residues. The chain's CDR3 is CASSWGLASTDTQYF. The CDR3 nucleotides read TGCGCCAGCAGCTGGGGACTAGCCTCCACAGATACGCAGTATTTT.

The chain employs TRBV28 and TRBJ1-5; TRBD1 aligns across 8 bases. With V trimmed by 3 bases and J by 3 bases, 13 bases remained unmatched. Germline V gene lookup returns CDR1 MDHEN and CDR2 SYDVKM. The CDR3 spans 18 residues. The CDR3 sequence: CASSFYWTGRMNNQPQHF. The CDR3 DNA reads as TGTGCCAGCAGTTTCTATTGGACAGGGAGGATGAACAATCAGCCCCAGCATTTT.

This clonotype was found many times. The V call is TRBV12-3 or TRBV12-4, the J call TRBJ2-1, with D unclear. CDR3 size: 13 residues. V was cut by 5 bases and J by 9 bases, with 14 bases left in between. This CDR3 reads CASSLTVGPEQFF. CDR3 nucleotides: TGTGCCAGCAGTCTCACCGTAGGGCCTGAGCAGTTCTTC.

About this clonotype: This may come from a read error, since a much larger clone is one base off. The CDR3 carries no conserved terminal phenylalanine or tryptophan, so it likely arises from a read error. V gene TRBV7-4 combines with J gene TRBJ1-1; D not certain. This CDR3 is 15 amino acids long. With 1 base removed from V and 1 base from J, the gap between germline ends came to 10 bases. Germline-derived CDR1 and CDR2 are SGHVT and SQSDAQ. DNA for the CDR3: TGTGCCAGCAGCTTAGGACAACCTGAGAACACTGAAGCTTTCTCT. This sequence encodes CASSLGQPENTEAFS.

V gene TRBV27 combines with J gene TRBJ2-7, with D possibly matching TRBD1 (5 bases). The germline V and J ends were trimmed by 8 bases and 7 bases, with 15 bases remaining between them. Per the germline V gene, CDR1 is MNHEY and CDR2 is SMNVEV (reference sequence). This CDR3 has 12 residues. CDR3 sequence reads: CASGPTVWEQYF. The CDR3 bases are TGTGCCAGCGGACCGACAGTTTGGGAGCAGTACTTC.

The chain carries TRBV7-2 and TRBJ1-6, with 7 bases aligning to TRBD1. Germline CDR1 SGHTA, CDR2 FQGNSA. With 1 base clipped from V and 6 bases from J, the junction kept 3 bases outside the gene matches. The CDR3 is 15 amino acids. The chain's CDR3 is CASSLDNRGNSPLHF. The CDR3 DNA follows: TGTGCCAGCAGCTTAGATAACAGGGGTAATTCACCCCTCCACTTT.

The chain employs TRBV4-1 and TRBJ1-1, with 7 nucleotides matching TRBD1. Trimming at V came to 6 bases and at J to 1 base, leaving 5 bases not matched to a gene. CDR1 is MGHRA and CDR2 is YSYEKL in the germline V gene. The CDR3 contains 14 residues. The CDR3 bases are TGCGCCAGCAGAAAAGGGGACAGGAACACTGAAGCTTTCTTT. It specifies CASRKGDRNTEAFF.

This chain uses TRBV6-2 or TRBV6-3 with TRBJ2-3; the match to TRBD2 covers 13 bases. Unmatched junction bases numbered 13, after V lost 9 bases and J lost 4 bases. CDR1 and CDR2 from the germline V gene are MNHEY and SVGEGT. The CDR3 spans 17 residues. The CDR3 bases are TGTGCCAGTGATTTAACACTAGCGGGAGGGACCCCAGATACGCAGTATTTT. Translated, it gives CASDLTLAGGTPDTQYF.

This clonotype was detected a few times. The chain employs TRBV28 and TRBJ2-7, with 10 bases identical to TRBD2. CDR1 and CDR2 from the germline V gene are MDHEN and SYDVKM. After removal of 4 bases from V and 6 bases from J, the junction contained 12 bases not matched to a gene. The CDR3 consists of 16 residues. CDR3 amino acids: CASSSIGASGRLEQYF. The CDR3 nucleotides read TGTGCCAGCAGTTCCATCGGGGCTAGCGGGAGACTCGAGCAGTACTTC.

This clonotype showed up many times. The genes are TRBV7-9 and TRBJ2-1, with D tentatively TRBD1 (5 bases). Looked up from germline, CDR1 is SEHNR and CDR2 is FQNEAQ (reference sequence). Trimming pared 3 bases from V and 6 bases from J, leaving 12 bases between. The CDR3 length is 14 residues. CDR3 sequence: CASSLSQGGNEQFF. CDR3 in DNA: TGTGCCAGCAGCTTGAGCCAGGGTGGCAATGAGCAGTTCTTC. The whole variable domain, filled in from reference TRBV7-9 and TRBJ2-1, reads DTGVSQNPRHKITKRGQNVTFRCDPISEHNRLYWYRQTLGQGPEFLTYFQNEAQLEKSRLLSDRFSAERPKGSFSTLEIQRTEQGDSAMYLCASSLSQGGNEQFFGPGTRLTVL.

This clonotype was seen more than once but under ten times. The V call is TRBV4-1, the J call TRBJ1-1, with D maybe TRBD1 (6 bases). The CDR3 has 14 residues. Trimming stripped 3 bases from V and 4 bases from J, with 12 bases between. The germline CDR1 and CDR2 sequences are MGHRA and YSYEKL. CDR3 coding DNA: TGCGCCAGCAGCCACCCACAGGGAGTCACTGAAGCTTTCTTT. It encodes CASSHPQGVTEAFF.

The chain joins TRBV2 to TRBJ2-5, with 10 bases lining up with TRBD1. The CDR3 contains 16 residues. V was clipped by 6 bases and J by 5 bases; unmatched bases: 12. Germline V gene lookup returns CDR1 SNHLY and CDR2 FYNNEI. The CDR3 here is CASRIEPGQGRETQYF. The CDR3 DNA follows: TGTGCCAGCAGGATTGAACCGGGACAGGGGCGGGAGACCCAGTACTTC.

This sequence joins TRBV28 and TRBJ1-1; the D is unclear. CDR1 is MDHEN, CDR2 SYDVKM, per germline. V lost 6 bases, J lost 8 bases, and 19 bases lay in between. This CDR3 region has 14 residues. CDR3 residues: CASSQTVRSMEAFF. For the CDR3, the DNA is TGTGCCAGCAGCCAGACGGTTAGGAGTATGGAAGCTTTCTTT.

The chain has TRBV7-2 and TRBJ1-1; D not certain. CDR3 size: 14 residues. Germline V gene sequence: CDR1 SGHTA, CDR2 FQGNSA. Trimming took 1 base from V and 3 from J, leaving 9 bases between them. The CDR3 nucleotides are TGTGCCAGCAGCTTAGACTTGGGGTACACTGAAGCTTTCTTT. This sequence encodes CASSLDLGYTEAFF. The variable domain in full, with the rest retrieved from reference TRBV7-2 and TRBJ1-1, is GAGVSQSPSNKVTEKGKDVELRCDPISGHTALYWYRQSLGQGLEFLIYFQGNSAPDKSGLPSDRFSAERTGGSVSTLTIQRTQQEDSAVYLCASSLDLGYTEAFFGQGTRLTVV.

This clonotype was seen once. The CDR3 does not close with the conserved phenylalanine or tryptophan, likely indicating a read error. It is unclear where the CDR3 begins or ends on the DNA, so no DNA is shown, and the CDR3 is as TCRdb lists it. V gene TRBV6-1 combines with J gene TRBJ2-7. Ends included, the CDR3 has 11 residues. Per germline, CDR1 MNHNS and CDR2 SASEGT. CDR3 region: CASSELTATLL.

J is TRBJ1-1 and V is TRBV7-9; no clear D gene. Looked up from germline, CDR1 is SEHNR and CDR2 is FQNEAQ (reference sequence). Trimming took 5 bases from V and 1 from J, leaving 11 bases between them. This CDR3 contains 14 residues. This CDR3 is CASSPVRPNTEAFF. The CDR3 DNA reads TGTGCCAGCAGCCCGGTGCGTCCGAACACTGAAGCTTTCTTT.

There are a few counts of this clonotype. V gene TRBV28 combines with J gene TRBJ1-4, with 7 positions matching TRBD1. The germline CDR1 and CDR2 sequences are MDHEN and SYDVKM. The V segment lost 10 bases and the J segment 0 bases; nucleotides outside the gene matches: 11. This CDR3 comprises 16 residues. The CDR3 region has the DNA TGTGCCATCCTAGAGGGAGGGGGCGCAACTAATGAAAAACTGTTTTTT. This translates into CAILEGGGATNEKLFF.

This clonotype was seen many times. The chain has TRBV7-2 and TRBJ1-1; D is ambiguous. V gave up 5 bases and J gave up 7 bases, with 8 bases separating them. The CDR3 covers 11 residues. Germline-derived CDR1 and CDR2 are SGHTA and FQGNSA. For the CDR3, the DNA is TGTGCCAGCAGCCAGAGACTTGAAGCTTTCTTT. It encodes CASSQRLEAFF.

A remark on this clonotype: Germline and junction disagree at one end, which may indicate a read error. J is TRBJ2-5 and V is TRBV7-9; D is ambiguous. The germline gives CDR1 SEHNR, CDR2 FQNEAQ (reference sequence). The CDR3 is 11 amino acids. CDR3 DNA: TGTGCCAGCGGACCAAAGGAGACCCATTACTTC. It translates to CASGPKETHYF. Together with reference TRBV7-9 and TRBJ2-5, the CDR3 gives the full variable domain: DTGVSQNPRHKITKRGQNVTFRCDPISEHNRLYWYRQTLGQGPEFLTYFQNEAQLEKSRLLSDRFSAERPKGSFSTLEIQRTEQGDSAMYLCASGPKETHYFGPGTRLLVL.

This clonotype has only a few counts. This chain connects TRBV5-6 to TRBJ1-5, with a possible D match to TRBD1 (5 bases). This CDR3 spans 17 amino acids. The germline gives CDR1 SGHDT, CDR2 YYEEEE. With 4 bases removed from V and 1 base from J, the gap between germline ends came to 18 bases. The DNA for the CDR3 is TGTGCCAGCAGCCGGGGTAAAGGGGATAGGAGCAATCAGCCCCAGCATTTT. This gives the protein CASSRGKGDRSNQPQHF.